This TCR beta chain was identified in a study of control samples from healthy donors and cancer patients. V gave up 0 bases and J gave up 0 bases, with 12 bases separating them. This CDR3 has 18 amino acids. Germline V CDR1 and CDR2: MNHEY, SMNVEV (reference sequence). Sequencing was performed with immunoSEQ multiplex PCR; in TCRdb, only in-frame clones are kept and a portion is missing. This sample has 140,000 to 150,000 clones, with 89% found just once. Sequenced input: blood. The TCR comes from a man aged 25 to 45 in good health. V gene TRBV27 combines with J gene TRBJ2-6; TRBD1 might be the D (6 bases). CDR3 amino acids: CASSLSGGPISGANVLTF. The CDR3 nucleotides are TGTGCCAGCAGTTTATCAGGGGGTCCCATCTCTGGGGCCAACGTCCTGACTTTC.